Listed below are T cell receptor beta chains from one sample, sequenced in a study of breast tumors, draining lymph nodes, adjacent tissues. TCRdb redid the calling of the multiplex PCR reads with MiXCR, one entry per CDR3 protein. The profile shows 150,000 to 250,000 distinct CDR3 sequences, around 29% of them singletons. The sample taken for sequencing was axillary lymph node tissue. These receptors were collected from a female donor with breast cancer. Some clones in this sample may be carry-over from other donors' samples. The conserved cysteine and the conserved F or W are not part of the CDR3 here. The order of the fields is CDR3 protein, V gene, clone size, J gene. Some rows have no size entry. The others give once, few or many, or a class for an expanded clone.

cdr3_aa: ASSDQGYETQY
v_call: TRBV2
clone_size: -
j_call: TRBJ2-5

cdr3_aa: ASSVGGLGLYNEQF
v_call: TRBV9
clone_size: many
j_call: TRBJ2-1

cdr3_aa: ASSIQQGAQSNEQF
v_call: TRBV2
clone_size: many
j_call: TRBJ2-1

cdr3_aa: ASKEDNQETQY
v_call: TRBV2
clone_size: -
j_call: TRBJ2-5

cdr3_aa: ASRGQNSYEQY
v_call: TRBV6-1
clone_size: many
j_call: TRBJ2-7

cdr3_aa: ASGFEGAYNEQF
v_call: TRBV12-3/TRBV12-4
clone_size: -
j_call: TRBJ2-1

cdr3_aa: ASSFIKASDKTQY
v_call: TRBV9
clone_size: -
j_call: TRBJ2-5

cdr3_aa: ATGTATNEKLF
v_call: TRBV10-3
clone_size: -
j_call: TRBJ1-4

cdr3_aa: ASSLTKLELF
v_call: TRBV11-2
clone_size: medium-sized
j_call: TRBJ2-2

cdr3_aa: ASSYGSLYNEQF
v_call: TRBV6-2/TRBV6-3
clone_size: many
j_call: TRBJ2-1

cdr3_aa: ASSFDPSQETQY
v_call: TRBV5-8
clone_size: few
j_call: TRBJ2-5

cdr3_aa: ASRLLSASTDTQY
v_call: TRBV11-2
clone_size: many
j_call: TRBJ2-3

cdr3_aa: ASSFPPPNLYGYT
v_call: TRBV12-3/TRBV12-4
clone_size: many
j_call: TRBJ1-2

cdr3_aa: ASSLSDRDQETQY
v_call: TRBV5-6
clone_size: many
j_call: TRBJ2-5

cdr3_aa: ASSAVANEQF
v_call: TRBV9
clone_size: many
j_call: TRBJ2-1

cdr3_aa: ASSLSARAAYEQY
v_call: TRBV28
clone_size: many
j_call: TRBJ2-7

cdr3_aa: ATSLGGSSYNEQF
v_call: TRBV15
clone_size: -
j_call: TRBJ2-1

cdr3_aa: ASSTSGGSNQPQH
v_call: TRBV11-2
clone_size: many
j_call: TRBJ1-5

cdr3_aa: SARVGDQPQH
v_call: TRBV20-1
clone_size: -
j_call: TRBJ1-5

cdr3_aa: ASSLGLAGGTQY
v_call: TRBV7-8
clone_size: many
j_call: TRBJ2-5

cdr3_aa: SALKPPNTEAF
v_call: TRBV20-1
clone_size: few
j_call: TRBJ1-1

cdr3_aa: ASSVKPRGTGELF
v_call: TRBV9
clone_size: many
j_call: TRBJ2-2

cdr3_aa: ASNPGVGELF
v_call: TRBV4-3
clone_size: many
j_call: TRBJ2-2

cdr3_aa: ASTLGGTQETQY
v_call: TRBV3-1
clone_size: many
j_call: TRBJ2-5

cdr3_aa: ASSARTTNTGELF
v_call: TRBV7-6
clone_size: -
j_call: TRBJ2-2

cdr3_aa: ASSHLSGGWY
v_call: TRBV3-1
clone_size: many
j_call: TRBJ2-5

cdr3_aa: ATGGDLSGNTIY
v_call: TRBV5-4
clone_size: -
j_call: TRBJ1-3

cdr3_aa: ACSARRQGSTQY
v_call: TRBV25-1
clone_size: -
j_call: TRBJ2-3

cdr3_aa: ASSPDSPGTGELF
v_call: TRBV7-2
clone_size: many
j_call: TRBJ2-2

cdr3_aa: ASSPVELDTQY
v_call: TRBV18
clone_size: many
j_call: TRBJ2-3

cdr3_aa: SARGDRGTYEQY
v_call: TRBV20-1
clone_size: many
j_call: TRBJ2-7

cdr3_aa: ASSQDVSYEQY
v_call: TRBV4-3
clone_size: many
j_call: TRBJ2-7

cdr3_aa: ASSLGGGGQETQY
v_call: TRBV5-1
clone_size: many
j_call: TRBJ2-5

cdr3_aa: ASSATGGGAGRVGDTQY
v_call: TRBV6-4
clone_size: few
j_call: TRBJ2-3

cdr3_aa: ASRVGGAVGPDTQY
v_call: TRBV12-3/TRBV12-4
clone_size: many
j_call: TRBJ2-3

cdr3_aa: ASREGQGYYEQY
v_call: TRBV27
clone_size: -
j_call: TRBJ2-7

cdr3_aa: ASGKGGNKQF
v_call: TRBV4-3
clone_size: -
j_call: TRBJ2-1

cdr3_aa: ASRPRTLTTGEQY
v_call: TRBV28
clone_size: -
j_call: TRBJ2-7

cdr3_aa: ASSPEINEQY
v_call: TRBV18
clone_size: many
j_call: TRBJ2-7

cdr3_aa: ASSLGQGALNEQF
v_call: TRBV7-2
clone_size: many
j_call: TRBJ2-1

cdr3_aa: ASSLFWTEAF
v_call: TRBV11-2
clone_size: -
j_call: TRBJ1-1

cdr3_aa: ASRGQGANEKLF
v_call: TRBV2
clone_size: -
j_call: TRBJ1-4

cdr3_aa: AWSPLLAGVEQF
v_call: TRBV30
clone_size: many
j_call: TRBJ2-1

cdr3_aa: ASSEVWGETQY
v_call: TRBV2
clone_size: many
j_call: TRBJ2-5

cdr3_aa: ASSIDGQGAMSNSPLH
v_call: TRBV19
clone_size: -
j_call: TRBJ1-6

cdr3_aa: ASSFTGTSANNEQF
v_call: TRBV11-2
clone_size: -
j_call: TRBJ2-1

cdr3_aa: SARGDSNQPQH
v_call: TRBV20-1
clone_size: many
j_call: TRBJ1-5

cdr3_aa: ASSPGLAAYNEQY
v_call: TRBV7-2
clone_size: -
j_call: TRBJ2-3

cdr3_aa: ASSQVGYNEQF
v_call: TRBV4-1
clone_size: many
j_call: TRBJ2-1

cdr3_aa: ASRGGDRGFNSPLH
v_call: TRBV28
clone_size: many
j_call: TRBJ1-6

cdr3_aa: ASSPPGLAREEETQY
v_call: TRBV7-2
clone_size: -
j_call: TRBJ2-5

cdr3_aa: ASSLTDTDTQY
v_call: TRBV2
clone_size: many
j_call: TRBJ2-3

cdr3_aa: ASRKTSTDTQY
v_call: TRBV6-2/TRBV6-3
clone_size: -
j_call: TRBJ2-3

cdr3_aa: ASSVHTRYEQY
v_call: TRBV6-1
clone_size: -
j_call: TRBJ2-7

cdr3_aa: ASSSDRGFGTQY
v_call: TRBV18
clone_size: many
j_call: TRBJ2-3

cdr3_aa: SARDPIAGTYEQYFGGAGNTIY
v_call: TRBV20-1
clone_size: -
j_call: TRBJ1-3

cdr3_aa: TSSSTSDGHNGQF
v_call: TRBV7-3
clone_size: -
j_call: TRBJ2-1